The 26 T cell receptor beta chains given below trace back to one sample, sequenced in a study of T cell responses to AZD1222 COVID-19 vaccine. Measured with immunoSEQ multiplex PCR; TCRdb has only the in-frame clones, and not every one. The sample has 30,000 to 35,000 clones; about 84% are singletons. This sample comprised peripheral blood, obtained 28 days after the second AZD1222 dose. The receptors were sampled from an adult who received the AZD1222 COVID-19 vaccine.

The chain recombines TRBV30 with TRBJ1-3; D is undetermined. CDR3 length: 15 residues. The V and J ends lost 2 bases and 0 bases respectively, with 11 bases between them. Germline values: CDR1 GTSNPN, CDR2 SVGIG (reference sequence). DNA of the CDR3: TGTGCCTGGAGTCATATCCGCAGCTCTGGAAACACCATATATTTT. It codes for CAWSHIRSSGNTIYF.

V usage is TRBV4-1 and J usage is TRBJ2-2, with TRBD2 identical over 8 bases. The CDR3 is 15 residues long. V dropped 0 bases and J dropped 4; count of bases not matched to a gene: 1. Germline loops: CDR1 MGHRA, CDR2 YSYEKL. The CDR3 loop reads CASSQDSGSTGELFF. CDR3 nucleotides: TGCGCCAGCAGCCAAGACAGCGGGAGCACCGGGGAGCTGTTTTTT.

The chain's CDR3 is CASSKERGPFTDTQYF. CDR3 nucleotide sequence: TGTGCCAGTAGTAAAGAGAGGGGTCCATTCACAGATACGCAGTATTTT. This chain connects TRBV19 to TRBJ2-3; D possibly uses TRBD1 or TRBD2 (5 bases each). The CDR3 covers 16 residues. Deletions cut 4 bases from V and 2 bases from J, with 16 bases between. Germline lookup yields CDR1 LNHDA and CDR2 SQIVND (reference sequence). Based on the CDR3 plus reference TRBV19 and TRBJ2-3, the full variable domain is DGGITQSPKYLFRKEGQNVTLSCEQNLNHDAMYWYRQDPGQGLRLIYYSQIVNDFQKGDIAEGYSVSREKKESFPLTVTSAQKNPTAFYLCASSKERGPFTDTQYFGPGTRLTVL.

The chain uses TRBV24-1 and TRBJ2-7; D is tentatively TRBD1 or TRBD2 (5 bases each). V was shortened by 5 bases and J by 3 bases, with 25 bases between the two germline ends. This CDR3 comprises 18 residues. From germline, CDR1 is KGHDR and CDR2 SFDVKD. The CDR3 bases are TGTGCCACCAGTGTAGGCCACGCCCGGGACGGTAAGTACTACGAGCAGTACGTC. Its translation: CATSVGHARDGKYYEQYV.

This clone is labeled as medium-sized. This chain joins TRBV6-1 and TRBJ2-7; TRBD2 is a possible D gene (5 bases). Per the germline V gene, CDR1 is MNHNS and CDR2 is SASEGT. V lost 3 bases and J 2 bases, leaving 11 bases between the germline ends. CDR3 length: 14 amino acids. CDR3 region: CASSEETGTYEQYF. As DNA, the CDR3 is TGTGCCAGCAGTGAGGAGACGGGAACCTACGAGCAGTACTTC.

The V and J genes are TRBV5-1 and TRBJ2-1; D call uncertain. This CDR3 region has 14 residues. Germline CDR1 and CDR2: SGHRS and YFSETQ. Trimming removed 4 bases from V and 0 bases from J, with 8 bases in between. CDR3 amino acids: CASSGQSSYNEQFF. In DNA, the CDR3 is TGCGCCAGCAGCGGCCAGAGCTCCTACAATGAGCAGTTCTTC.

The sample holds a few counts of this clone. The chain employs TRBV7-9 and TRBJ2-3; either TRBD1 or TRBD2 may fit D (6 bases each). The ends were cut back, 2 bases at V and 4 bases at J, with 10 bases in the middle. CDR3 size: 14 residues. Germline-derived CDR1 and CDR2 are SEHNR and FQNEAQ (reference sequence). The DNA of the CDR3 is TGTGCCAGCAGCTTAACTAGGGGGGCAGATACGCAGTATTTT. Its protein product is CASSLTRGADTQYF.

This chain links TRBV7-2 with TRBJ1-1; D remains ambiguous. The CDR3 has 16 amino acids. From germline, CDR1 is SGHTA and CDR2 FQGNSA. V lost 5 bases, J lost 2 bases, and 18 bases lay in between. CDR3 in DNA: TGTGCCAGCAGCCTAGGCCCAGTGGAGGGCAACACTGAAGCTTTCTTT. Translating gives CASSLGPVEGNTEAFF.

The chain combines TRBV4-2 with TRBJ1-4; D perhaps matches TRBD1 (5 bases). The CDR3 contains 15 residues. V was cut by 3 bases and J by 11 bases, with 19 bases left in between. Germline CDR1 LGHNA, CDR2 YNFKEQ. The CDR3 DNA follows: TGTGCCAGCAGCCATCTCCCCTCGCCAGGGTGGAAACTGTTTTTT. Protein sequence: CASSHLPSPGWKLFF.

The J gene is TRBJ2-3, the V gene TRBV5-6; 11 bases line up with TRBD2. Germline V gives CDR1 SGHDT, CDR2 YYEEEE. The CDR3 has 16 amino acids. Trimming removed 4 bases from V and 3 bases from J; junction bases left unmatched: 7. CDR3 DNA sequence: TGTGCCAGCAGCCCGTTAGCGGGAGGGGCGACAGATACGCAGTATTTT. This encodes CASSPLAGGATDTQYF.

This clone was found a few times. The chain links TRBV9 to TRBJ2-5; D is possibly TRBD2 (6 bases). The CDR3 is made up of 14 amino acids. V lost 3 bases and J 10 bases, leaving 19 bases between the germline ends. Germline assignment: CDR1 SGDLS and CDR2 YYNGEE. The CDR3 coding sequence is TGTGCCAGCAGCGAGAGGGGACTCGGCAGTGGCCAGTACTTC. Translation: CASSERGLGSGQYF.

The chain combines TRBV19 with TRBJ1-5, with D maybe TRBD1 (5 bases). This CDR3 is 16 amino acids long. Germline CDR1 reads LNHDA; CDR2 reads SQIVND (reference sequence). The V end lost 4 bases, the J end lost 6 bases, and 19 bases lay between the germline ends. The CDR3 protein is CASSSRFRGDPQPQHF. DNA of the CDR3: TGTGCCAGTAGTAGTCGTTTTCGGGGGGATCCTCAGCCCCAGCATTTT.

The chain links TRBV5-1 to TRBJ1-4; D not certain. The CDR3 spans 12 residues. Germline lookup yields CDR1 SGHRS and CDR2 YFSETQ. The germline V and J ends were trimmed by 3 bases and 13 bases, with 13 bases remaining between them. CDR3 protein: CASSWGEGRLFF. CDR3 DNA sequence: TGCGCCAGCAGCTGGGGTGAGGGTAGACTGTTTTTT.

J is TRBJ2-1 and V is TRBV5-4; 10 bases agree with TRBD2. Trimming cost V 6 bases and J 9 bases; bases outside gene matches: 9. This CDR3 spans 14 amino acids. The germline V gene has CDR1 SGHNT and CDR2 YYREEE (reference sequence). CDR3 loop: CASNQAGGLTEQFF. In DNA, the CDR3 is TGTGCCAGCAACCAAGCGGGGGGGCTAACTGAGCAGTTCTTC.

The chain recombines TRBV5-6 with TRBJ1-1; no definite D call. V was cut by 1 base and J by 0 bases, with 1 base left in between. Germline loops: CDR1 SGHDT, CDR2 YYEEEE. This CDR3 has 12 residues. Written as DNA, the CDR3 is TGTGCCAGCAGCTTGATGAACACTGAAGCTTTCTTT. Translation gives CASSLMNTEAFF.

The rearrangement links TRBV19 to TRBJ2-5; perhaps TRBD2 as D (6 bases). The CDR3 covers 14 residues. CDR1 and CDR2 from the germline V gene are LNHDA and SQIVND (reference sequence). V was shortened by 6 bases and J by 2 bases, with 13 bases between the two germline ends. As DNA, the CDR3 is TGTGCCAGTAGCCCGGGAGACCGGCAAGAGACCCAGTACTTC. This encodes CASSPGDRQETQYF.

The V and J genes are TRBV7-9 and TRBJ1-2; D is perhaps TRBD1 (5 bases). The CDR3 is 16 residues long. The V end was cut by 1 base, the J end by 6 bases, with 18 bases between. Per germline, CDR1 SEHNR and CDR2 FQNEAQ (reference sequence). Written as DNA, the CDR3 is TGTGCCAGCAGCTTAGTAGGGGAGGAGGGGACTAATGGCTACACCTTC. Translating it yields CASSLVGEEGTNGYTF.

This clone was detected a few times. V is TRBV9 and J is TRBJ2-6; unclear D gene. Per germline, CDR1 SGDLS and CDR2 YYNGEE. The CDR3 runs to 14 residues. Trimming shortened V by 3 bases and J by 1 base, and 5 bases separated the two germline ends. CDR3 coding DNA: TGTGCCAGCAGCGCCGTATCTGGGGCCAACGTCCTGACTTTC. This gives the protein CASSAVSGANVLTF.

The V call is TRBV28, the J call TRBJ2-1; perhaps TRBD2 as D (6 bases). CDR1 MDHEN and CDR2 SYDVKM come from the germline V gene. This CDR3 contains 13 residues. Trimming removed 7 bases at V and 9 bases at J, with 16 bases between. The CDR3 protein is CASTTATRGEQFF. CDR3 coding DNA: TGTGCCAGCACCACGGCCACGCGGGGTGAGCAGTTCTTC.

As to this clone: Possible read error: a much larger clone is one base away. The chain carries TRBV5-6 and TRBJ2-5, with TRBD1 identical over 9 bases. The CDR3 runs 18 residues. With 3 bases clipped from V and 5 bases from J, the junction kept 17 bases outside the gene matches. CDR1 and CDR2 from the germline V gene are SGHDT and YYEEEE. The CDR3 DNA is TGTGCCAGCAGCTATAGGACAGGGGCCGCGCAGGGGGGGGAGACCCAGTACTTC. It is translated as CASSYRTGAAQGGETQYF.

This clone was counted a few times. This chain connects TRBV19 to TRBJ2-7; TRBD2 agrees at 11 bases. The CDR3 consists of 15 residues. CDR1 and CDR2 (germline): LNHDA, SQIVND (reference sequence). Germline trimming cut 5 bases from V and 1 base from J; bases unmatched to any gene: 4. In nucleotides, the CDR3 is TGTGCCAGTAGTGTATCTAGCGGGGGGTCCTACGAGCAGTACTTC. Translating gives CASSVSSGGSYEQYF.

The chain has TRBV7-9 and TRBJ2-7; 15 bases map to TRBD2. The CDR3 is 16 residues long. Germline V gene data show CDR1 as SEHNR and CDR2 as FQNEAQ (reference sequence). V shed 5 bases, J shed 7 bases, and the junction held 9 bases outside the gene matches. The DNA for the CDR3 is TGTGCCAGCAGCCTGTGGACTAGCGGGAGGGTGAAAGAGCAGTACGTC. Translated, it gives CASSLWTSGRVKEQYV.

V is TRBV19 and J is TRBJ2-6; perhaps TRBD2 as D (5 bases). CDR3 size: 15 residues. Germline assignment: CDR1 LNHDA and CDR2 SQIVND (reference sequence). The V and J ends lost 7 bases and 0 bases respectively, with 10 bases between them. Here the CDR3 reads CASNIGDSGANVLTF. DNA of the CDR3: TGTGCCAGTAATATCGGGGACTCTGGGGCCAACGTCCTGACTTTC.

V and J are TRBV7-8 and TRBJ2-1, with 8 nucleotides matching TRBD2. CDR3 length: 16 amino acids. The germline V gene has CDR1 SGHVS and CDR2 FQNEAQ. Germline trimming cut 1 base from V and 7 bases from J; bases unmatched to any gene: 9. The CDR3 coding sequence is TGTGCCAGCAGCTTAGGTGGTAGCGGGGTGGGGAATGAGCAGTTCTTC. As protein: CASSLGGSGVGNEQFF.

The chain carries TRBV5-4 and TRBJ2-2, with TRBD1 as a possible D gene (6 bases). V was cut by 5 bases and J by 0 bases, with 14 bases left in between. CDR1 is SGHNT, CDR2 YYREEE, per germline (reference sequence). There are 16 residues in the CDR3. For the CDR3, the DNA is TGTGCCAGCAGGCAAAAACAGGGCCCGAACACCGGGGAGCTGTTTTTT. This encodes CASRQKQGPNTGELFF.

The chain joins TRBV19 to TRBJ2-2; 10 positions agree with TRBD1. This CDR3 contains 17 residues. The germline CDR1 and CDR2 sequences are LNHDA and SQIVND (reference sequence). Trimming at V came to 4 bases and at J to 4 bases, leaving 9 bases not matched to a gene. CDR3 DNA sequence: TGTGCCAGTAGTAGGTGGGACAGGGGTGGAAGCACCGGGGAGCTGTTTTTT. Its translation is CASSRWDRGGSTGELFF.